The following is a TCR beta chain sequence with its context. Its specificity is unknown. This CDR3 is 15 amino acids long. Germline loops: CDR1 SNHLY, CDR2 FYNNEI. The V segment lost 4 bases and the J segment 4 bases; nucleotides outside the gene matches: 6. These data come from a study of T cell responses to AZD1222 COVID-19 vaccine. Study-level findings and limits: White British ancestry dominated among donors, who included more females, and clonal diversity was possibly underestimated.

Clones were read by immunoSEQ multiplex PCR, and TCRdb kept only the in-frame ones, dropping some. Of under 50,000 clones in the sample, about 80% were seen once. This TCR came from an adult who received the MenACWY meningococcal vaccine as a control. Sequences were derived from peripheral blood, sampled 28 days after the second dose of the MenACWY control vaccine. The J gene is TRBJ2-3, the V gene TRBV2; 9 bases align to TRBD2. The CDR3 reads CASSVWLAGPDTQYF. The CDR3, as DNA: TGTGCCAGCAGTGTGTGGCTAGCGGGGCCAGATACGCAGTATTTT.